The 21 T cell receptor beta chains listed next were all sequenced from one sample in a study of beta chain features in type 1 diabetes. Expressed TCRB transcripts got sequenced, as all isolated RNA was reverse transcribed. The table came from immunoSEQ multiplex PCR; TCRdb's copy has only in-frame clones and leaves some out. The sample comprises 350,000 or so clones, about 20% of which are singletons, and 0.044% rests with the top ten. The specimen sequenced was naive CD4+ T cells from blood. The receptor set was obtained from a woman under 30 in good health.

This clone was seen a few times. The V call is TRBV9, the J call TRBJ1-1; 7 bases align to TRBD1. Trimming at V came to 3 bases and at J to 4 bases, leaving 6 bases not matched to a gene. The CDR3 is 14 amino acids. CDR1 is SGDLS, CDR2 YYNGEE, per germline. For the CDR3, the DNA is TGTGCCAGCAGCGGGGCCTCAGGGGGCACTGAAGCTTTCTTT. This sequence encodes CASSGASGGTEAFF.

The gene calls are TRBV5-1 and TRBJ1-2, with 8 bases that match TRBD1. With V trimmed by 0 bases and J by 7 bases, 2 bases remained unmatched. The germline V gene encodes CDR1 SGHRS and CDR2 YFSETQ. The CDR3 runs 13 residues. This CDR3 is CASSLAGGIGYTF. The DNA of the CDR3 is TGCGCCAGCAGCTTGGCAGGGGGCATTGGCTACACCTTC.

This clone was seen a few times. V usage is TRBV9 and J usage is TRBJ2-5; possibly TRBD2 for D (6 bases). The V gene lost 4 bases and the J gene lost 2 bases, with 12 bases spanning the gap. The germline V gene has CDR1 SGDLS and CDR2 YYNGEE. CDR3 size: 14 residues. The chain's CDR3 is CASSIGGTQETQYF. CDR3 sequence (DNA): TGTGCCAGCAGCATTGGTGGGACTCAAGAGACCCAGTACTTC.

A few counts support this clone. The chain links TRBV15 to TRBJ2-5, with a tentative D call TRBD2 (6 bases). This CDR3 is built from 14 residues. CDR1 LNHNV and CDR2 YYDKDF come from the germline V gene (reference sequence). The V and J ends lost 2 bases and 5 bases respectively, with 12 bases between them. The CDR3 nucleotides are TGTGCCACCAGCAGACCTGGGGGGTTCGAGACCCAGTACTTC. It specifies CATSRPGGFETQYF.

This clone was counted a few times. The chain has TRBV9 and TRBJ2-5; perhaps TRBD2 as D (6 bases). V lost 1 base and J 7 bases, leaving 14 bases between the germline ends. This CDR3 contains 14 residues. Germline lookup yields CDR1 SGDLS and CDR2 YYNGEE. CDR3 sequence: CASSVQAGIGTQYF. The CDR3 DNA reads TGTGCCAGCAGCGTACAAGCGGGTATAGGGACCCAGTACTTC.

The chain combines TRBV6-5 with TRBJ2-7, with D possibly being TRBD2 (6 bases). The V gene lost 6 bases and the J gene lost 9 bases, with 21 bases spanning the gap. Germline V lookup: CDR1 MNHEY, CDR2 SVGAGI. CDR3 length equals 14 residues. CDR3: CASRIGTSTGVQYF. The CDR3 bases are TGTGCCAGCAGAATCGGGACTTCGACCGGGGTGCAGTACTTC.

This clone was seen a handful of times. The V and J genes are TRBV4-3 and TRBJ2-7, with D possibly matching TRBD1 (6 bases). The V end lost 0 bases, the J end lost 11 bases, and 14 bases lay between the germline ends. The length of the CDR3 is 13 residues. From germline, CDR1 is LGHNA and CDR2 YSLEER. The CDR3 DNA sequence: TGCGCCAGCAGCCAAGAGTTAAGACAGGAAGAGTACTTC. Translated, it gives CASSQELRQEEYF.

The V gene is TRBV29-1, the J gene TRBJ1-4; D remains unclear. Deletions cut 5 bases from V and 4 bases from J, with 5 bases between. The CDR3 is 11 residues long. Per the germline V gene, CDR1 is SQVTM and CDR2 is ANQGSEA. CDR3 amino acids: CSVHNNEKLFF. CDR3 bases: TGCAGCGTTCACAATAATGAAAAACTGTTTTTT.

This clone appeared a few times. V gene TRBV11-2 combines with J gene TRBJ2-1, with D perhaps TRBD2 (5 bases). The V end was cut by 1 base, the J end by 1 base, with 8 bases between. CDR1 SGHAT and CDR2 FQNNGV come from the germline V gene. The CDR3 is 15 residues long. The CDR3 here is CASSLVSGSYNEQFF. Written as DNA, the CDR3 is TGTGCCAGCAGCTTAGTTTCGGGATCCTACAATGAGCAGTTCTTC.

The rearrangement links TRBV13 to TRBJ2-5, with 10 nucleotides matching TRBD2. The CDR3 runs to 18 residues. The V and J ends lost 0 bases and 4 bases, in that order; junction bases with no gene match: 11. Germline values: CDR1 PRHDT, CDR2 FYEKMQ (reference sequence). The CDR3, as DNA: TGTGCCAGCAGCTTAGGACAGGGCCTAGCGGGAGTTGGAGAGACCCAGTACTTC. It specifies CASSLGQGLAGVGETQYF.

Concerning this clone: No DNA is shown, since the ends of the CDR3 on it are uncertain; the CDR3 is the one TCRdb lists. The CDR3 region is CSVARGSASPYF. J is TRBJ2-3 and V is TRBV29-1; the table calls TRBD1, which could not be checked here. Looked up from germline, CDR1 is SQVTM and CDR2 is ANQGSEA. The CDR3 is 12 residues long, ends included.

The chain combines TRBV29-1 with TRBJ2-2; 10 bases agree with TRBD2. This CDR3 contains 13 residues. J gave up 6 bases and V 5 bases, and 3 bases lay outside the gene matches. The germline V gene has CDR1 SQVTM and CDR2 ANQGSEA. The CDR3 nucleotides read TGCAGCGTTTCCGGACTAGCGGCCGGGGAGCTGTTTTTT. This sequence encodes CSVSGLAAGELFF.

A few counts support this clone. The J gene is TRBJ1-5, the V gene TRBV2; maybe TRBD1 (6 bases). The germline CDR1 and CDR2 sequences are SNHLY and FYNNEI. V shed 1 base and J shed 4 bases, with 14 bases lying between them. The CDR3 has 16 residues. This chain's CDR3 is CASSEESPRGNQPQHF. The CDR3 DNA sequence: TGTGCCAGCAGTGAAGAAAGCCCGAGGGGGAATCAGCCCCAGCATTTT. Full variable domain (missing parts from reference TRBV2 and TRBJ1-5): EPEVTQTPSHQVTQMGQEVILRCVPISNHLYFYWYRQILGQKVEFLVSFYNNEISEKSEIFDDQFSVERPDGSNFTLKIRSTKLEDSAMYFCASSEESPRGNQPQHFGDGTRLSIL.

The chain carries TRBV5-8 and TRBJ2-5; D is uncertain. Germline V CDR1 and CDR2: SGHTS, YDEGEE. The CDR3 sequence is 12 residues long. Trimming shortened V by 0 bases and J by 7 bases, and 7 bases separated the two germline ends. This CDR3 reads CASSLGAATQYF. The CDR3 bases are TGTGCCAGCAGCTTGGGTGCGGCGACCCAGTACTTC. The variable domain in full, with the rest retrieved from reference TRBV5-8 and TRBJ2-5, is EAGVTQSPTHLIKTRGQQATLRCSPISGHTSVYWYQQALGLGLQFLLWYDEGEERNRGNFPPRFSGRQFPNYSSELNVNALELEDSALYLCASSLGAATQYFGPGTRLLVL.

The chain joins TRBV27 to TRBJ1-1; no firm D call. Deletions cut 6 bases from V and 4 bases from J, with 12 bases between. The germline V gene has CDR1 MNHEY and CDR2 SMNVEV (reference sequence). The CDR3 runs 13 residues. This CDR3 reads CASSRNFGTEAFF. Here the CDR3 DNA reads TGTGCCAGCAGCAGGAATTTTGGCACTGAAGCTTTCTTT.

This clone was counted only a few times. The V and J genes are TRBV30 and TRBJ2-7, with 10 bases fitting TRBD2. This CDR3 contains 14 residues. The J segment lost 2 bases and the V segment lost 4 bases, leaving 5 bases of the junction unmatched. Germline CDR1 is GTSNPN and CDR2 is SVGIG (reference sequence). Here the CDR3 DNA reads TGTGCCTGGATGGTAGCGGGAGGAGCCTACGAGCAGTACTTC. It is translated as CAWMVAGGAYEQYF.

The chain couples TRBV7-2 to TRBJ1-2; maybe TRBD1 (6 bases). The CDR3 covers 13 residues. V was pared by 1 base and J by 5 bases, with 8 bases between. CDR1 is SGHTA, CDR2 FQGNSA, per germline. CDR3 amino acids: CASSLEGQYGYTF. CDR3 in DNA: TGTGCCAGCAGCTTAGAAGGACAGTATGGCTACACCTTC.

In this sample, this clone turned up a few times. This chain connects TRBV5-1 to TRBJ2-7; the D gene is possibly TRBD1 (6 bases). This CDR3 region has 17 residues. The V end was cut by 3 bases, the J end by 9 bases, with 28 bases between. Germline V gene sequence: CDR1 SGHRS, CDR2 YFSETQ. The CDR3 region is CASSSILTGDRFVGQYF. The CDR3 nucleotides read TGCGCCAGCAGCTCTATTCTGACAGGAGATCGCTTTGTTGGGCAGTACTTC. Variable domain in full (rest from reference TRBV5-1 and TRBJ2-7): KAGVTQTPRYLIKTRGQQVTLSCSPISGHRSVSWYQQTPGQGLQFLFEYFSETQRNKGNFPGRFSGRQFSNSRSEMNVSTLELGDSALYLCASSSILTGDRFVGQYFGPGTRLTVT.

A few counts support this clone. The chain is built from TRBV5-1 and TRBJ1-4; D gene unclear. The germline V and J ends were trimmed by 0 bases and 8 bases, with 14 bases remaining between them. The CDR3 length is 15 residues. Germline CDR1 reads SGHRS; CDR2 reads YFSETQ. The CDR3 DNA sequence: TGCGCCAGCAGCTTGGAGGCAGCACTAGACGAAAAACTGTTTTTT. Translated: CASSLEAALDEKLFF.

This chain joins TRBV5-1 and TRBJ1-1, with 7 positions matching TRBD1. The CDR3 has 14 residues. The germline V gene encodes CDR1 SGHRS and CDR2 YFSETQ. V shed 3 bases and J 4 bases; nucleotides not matched to a gene: 6. CDR3 sequence (DNA): TGCGCCAGCAGCTCCCGACAGGGTAGCACTGAAGCTTTCTTT. Protein sequence: CASSSRQGSTEAFF.

V gene TRBV9 combines with J gene TRBJ2-6; TRBD2 agrees at 7 bases. Germline values: CDR1 SGDLS, CDR2 YYNGEE. The ends lost 4 bases at V and 8 bases at J; junction bases unmatched: 21. This CDR3 region has 19 residues. The CDR3 DNA is TGTGCCAGCAGCCCCTGGGCCGGGGGGTACACGGAGGGTTCCAACGTCCTGACTTTC. Translated: CASSPWAGGYTEGSNVLTF.